The TCR beta chain under discussion was sequenced for a study of Ad26.COV2.S vaccination and SARS-CoV-2 variants. Overall study results and limits: Vaccine recipients surpassed placebo recipients in spike-specific TCR breadth.

Sequenced by immunoSEQ multiplex PCR; TCRdb stores in-frame clones only, minus some. The sample has about 420,000 clones, around 89% seen once. In the case of this clone: Antigen unknown.

Treatment defined: some 19 received Ad26.COV2.S at low or high dose, single or two shots; about 5 received placebo; per-sample allocation not given. The investigators took samples on day 63 after the first vaccine or placebo injection. Deletions cut 2 bases from V and 0 bases from J, with 7 bases between. This CDR3 has 14 amino acids. Germline V gives CDR1 MNHEY, CDR2 SVGEGT. The material was peripheral blood, obtained in a trial of Ad26.COV2.S vaccine versus placebo. This TCR was recovered from a person between 18 and 65 years old who received the Ad26.COV2.S COVID-19 vaccine or a placebo. V is TRBV6-2 or TRBV6-3 and J is TRBJ1-1; D remains ambiguous. In DNA, the CDR3 is TGTGCCAGCAGTTACGCGAGAATGAACACTGAAGCTTTCTTT. Protein product: CASSYARMNTEAFF.